This T cell receptor (beta chain) was sequenced in a study of regulatory T cells in long-lasting Graves disease. Study context: Over 5 years of antithyroid drugs with positive TSH receptor antibodies was taken to mean persistent Graves' disease.

Arm-PCR of CDR3 regions and iRepertoire HTBI primers were used to build TCR beta libraries. TCRdb re-called the multiplex PCR reads with MiXCR, one entry per CDR3 protein. The sample holds 300,000 to 400,000 distinct CDR3 sequences, roughly a fifth seen once. Time point denoted: persistent/refractory GD, antithyroid drugs over 5 years with positive TRAb. With RNA extracted from PBMCs as input, the TCR library was made. In its sample, this clonotype was seen a few times. The starting material was peripheral blood mononuclear cells (PBMCs), obtained when the disease was refractory, from a patient treated with antithyroid drugs. The sequence was obtained from a female donor with Graves disease.

The CDR3 sequence: CASSGELSYEQYF. The CDR3 DNA is TGTGCCAGCAGTGGGGAGCTCAGCTACGAGCAGTACTTC. The V and J genes are TRBV7-8 and TRBJ2-7; TRBD2 is a possible D gene (5 bases). The V gene lost 6 bases and the J gene lost 3 bases, with 12 bases spanning the gap. Germline V gene data show CDR1 as SGHVS and CDR2 as FQNEAQ. CDR3 length: 13 residues.